These 12 T cell receptor beta chains were sequenced from one sample in a study of T cells in localized non-small cell lung cancer. Sequencing was performed with immunoSEQ multiplex PCR; in TCRdb, only in-frame clones are kept and a portion is missing. The sample has over 55,000 clones; 85% to 90% are singletons. The specimen comprised peripheral blood, sampled before any cancer treatment. The receptors come from a woman aged 40-69 years with stage I lung adenocarcinoma.

The chain has TRBV5-1 and TRBJ2-7; possibly TRBD2 for D (5 bases). CDR3 size: 14 residues. CDR1 and CDR2 from the germline V gene are SGHRS and YFSETQ. Trimming took 3 bases from V and 2 from J, leaving 12 bases between them. The CDR3 spells CASSSGLGTYEQYF. In DNA, the CDR3 is TGCGCCAGCAGCTCTGGACTGGGAACCTACGAGCAGTACTTC.

This rearrangement joins TRBV4-1 to TRBJ2-7, with 7 bases fitting TRBD2. CDR1 is MGHRA and CDR2 is YSYEKL in the germline V gene. This CDR3 spans 13 amino acids. Losses at the gene ends were 0 bases for V and 10 bases for J; bases not matched to a gene: 6. CDR3 protein: CASSQDFPGGQYF. In DNA, the CDR3 is TGCGCCAGCAGCCAAGATTTTCCGGGGGGACAGTACTTC.

The V gene is TRBV29-1, the J gene TRBJ2-3, with 8 bases fitting TRBD2. Per germline, CDR1 SQVTM and CDR2 ANQGSEA. The CDR3 is 16 residues long. J was trimmed by 0 bases and V by 8 bases; bases with no gene match: 13. The CDR3 is CSSDPPASGSTDTQYF. The CDR3 bases are TGCAGCTCTGACCCCCCCGCTAGCGGGAGCACAGATACGCAGTATTTT.

The chain recombines TRBV13 with TRBJ1-1, with D tentatively TRBD1 (5 bases). Germline loops: CDR1 PRHDT, CDR2 FYEKMQ (reference sequence). Trimming cost V 6 bases and J 0 bases, with 20 bases left between them. The CDR3 is made up of 17 amino acids. For the CDR3, the DNA is TGTGCCAGCAGAGAACTGAGTCTAAGGGGAGTGAACACTGAAGCTTTCTTT. This translates into CASRELSLRGVNTEAFF.

This rearrangement joins TRBV19 to TRBJ2-3; 9 bases match TRBD2. This CDR3 contains 13 residues. Germline CDR1 and CDR2: LNHDA and SQIVND (reference sequence). Trimming cost V 6 bases and J 2 bases; bases outside gene matches: 0. CDR3 in amino acids: CASRGLATDTQYF. For the CDR3, the DNA is TGTGCCAGTAGGGGACTAGCCACAGATACGCAGTATTTT.

The chain couples TRBV18 to TRBJ1-1; a weak D match, TRBD1 (6 bases). This CDR3 has 15 amino acids. V was cut by 2 bases and J by 6 bases, with 16 bases left in between. Germline V gene sequence: CDR1 KGHSH, CDR2 LQKENI. The CDR3 nucleotides are TGTGCCAGCTCACCAAAAGAGGGGGAGGGCGCTGAAGCTTTCTTT. As protein: CASSPKEGEGAEAFF.

This clone was observed once. The J gene is TRBJ2-5, the V gene TRBV7-6; 11 bases fit TRBD2. After removal of 1 base from V and 4 bases from J, the junction contained 11 bases not matched to a gene. Germline V gene lookup returns CDR1 SGHVS and CDR2 FNYEAQ. The CDR3 has 18 amino acids. The CDR3 loop reads CASSLVRASGRKGETQYF. Here the CDR3 DNA reads TGTGCCAGCAGCTTAGTTCGCGCTAGCGGGAGGAAAGGAGAGACCCAGTACTTC.

The chain employs TRBV28 and TRBJ1-4; 7 bases match TRBD1. Germline CDR1 and CDR2: MDHEN and SYDVKM. This CDR3 spans 15 amino acids. V trimming: 4 bases; J trimming: 8 bases; junction bases outside the gene matches: 10. The DNA for the CDR3 is TGTGCCAGCAGTTCCCGACAGGGCAAGGAGGAAAAACTGTTTTTT. It yields the protein CASSSRQGKEEKLFF.

The chain has TRBV18 and TRBJ1-5; D may be TRBD1 (5 bases). The ends were cut back, 3 bases at V and 5 bases at J, with 14 bases in the middle. Germline CDR1 is KGHSH and CDR2 is LQKENI. The CDR3 consists of 15 residues. CDR3 DNA: TGTGCCAGCTCACCCACCGAGGGACGCGATCAGCCCCAGCATTTT. This encodes CASSPTEGRDQPQHF.

This clone was picked up a small number of times. This chain connects TRBV6-1 to TRBJ1-2; D gene unclear. Germline V gives CDR1 MNHNS, CDR2 SASEGT. The CDR3 has 12 residues. The germline V and J ends were trimmed by 9 bases and 3 bases, with 11 bases remaining between them. The CDR3 DNA is TGTGCCAGTCGGGGAGATTACTATGGCTACACCTTC. Residues: CASRGDYYGYTF.

The sample holds one count of this clone. The chain joins TRBV5-1 to TRBJ1-1; the D gene is possibly TRBD1 (5 bases). The CDR3 consists of 14 residues. Trimming shortened V by 0 bases and J by 5 bases, and 11 bases separated the two germline ends. Looked up from germline, CDR1 is SGHRS and CDR2 is YFSETQ. The CDR3 region has the DNA TGCGCCAGCAGCTTGGGGGGCAGGGTGACTGAAGCTTTCTTT. It specifies CASSLGGRVTEAFF.

The chain is built from TRBV10-2 and TRBJ1-3, with a possible D match to TRBD1 (6 bases). From germline, CDR1 is WSHSY and CDR2 SAAADI. V was trimmed by 11 bases and J by 3 bases, leaving 17 bases between them. This CDR3 region has 14 residues. The CDR3, as DNA: TGCGCCGCAGGTGAGCCGGGACATGGAAACACCATATATTTT. Its translation: CAAGEPGHGNTIYF.